The 9 T cell receptor beta chains below were found in one sample sequenced in a study of cytomegalovirus exposure and HLA in healthy donors. In the PCR, 60 Vbeta and 13 Jbeta primers were used. Libraries were prepared by immunoSEQ multiplex PCR; TCRdb keeps only in-frame clonotypes and omits some of them. The table lists about 160,000 clones, 68% of them singletons. Sample: PBMCs. The receptors here all came from a woman aged 18-29 years in good health and CMV-seropositive.

This sequence joins TRBV5-3 and TRBJ2-7, with TRBD2 as a possible D gene (6 bases). TRBV5-3 belongs to the ORF category, with a function that is uncertain. This CDR3 region has 15 residues. The germline V and J ends were trimmed by 2 bases and 2 bases, with 14 bases remaining between them. The DNA for the CDR3 is TGTGCCAGAAGCTTAAGACTAGATGGCCCCTACGAGCAGTACTTC. This translates into CARSLRLDGPYEQYF.

V gene TRBV29-1 combines with J gene TRBJ2-3, with 7 bases fitting TRBD1. Germline V CDR1 and CDR2: SQVTM, ANQGSEA. The CDR3 has 13 amino acids. Trimming took 5 bases from V and 0 from J; bases not matched to a gene: 2. The CDR3 loop is CSVLQGSTDTQYF. CDR3 in DNA: TGCAGCGTTCTACAGGGGAGCACAGATACGCAGTATTTT.

This clone was recorded a few times. The chain couples TRBV27 to TRBJ1-2, with D unresolved. Germline lookup yields CDR1 MNHEY and CDR2 SMNVEV (reference sequence). This CDR3 has 13 residues. Trimming cost V 3 bases and J 7 bases, with 12 bases left between them. This CDR3 is CASSFAGRGGYTF. The CDR3 DNA reads TGTGCCAGCAGTTTCGCTGGCCGGGGTGGCTACACCTTC.

V gene TRBV10-2 combines with J gene TRBJ1-6; the D is unclear. Trimming shortened V by 4 bases and J by 12 bases, and 7 bases separated the two germline ends. The CDR3 is 11 residues long. CDR1 and CDR2 (germline): WSHSY, SAAADI. The CDR3, as DNA: TGCGCCAGCAGTGGTAGAGGACCCCTCCACTTT. Its translation: CASSGRGPLHF.

The V call is TRBV27, the J call TRBJ2-7, with 7 bases identical to TRBD2. Trimming cost V 6 bases and J 1 base; bases outside gene matches: 9. The CDR3 is made up of 15 amino acids. Germline CDR1 reads MNHEY; CDR2 reads SMNVEV (reference sequence). CDR3 sequence (DNA): TGTGCCAGCAGGCCCCAAGGGGAGGGTTCCTACGAGCAGTACTTC. Encoded protein: CASRPQGEGSYEQYF.

V usage is TRBV14 and J usage is TRBJ1-2, with D possibly matching TRBD1 (5 bases). The CDR3 has 13 residues. Trimming stripped 8 bases from V and 4 bases from J, with 14 bases between. CDR1 is SGHDN, CDR2 FVKESK, per germline. The CDR3: CASAPRGSYGYTF. The DNA of the CDR3 is TGTGCCAGCGCCCCGCGGGGGAGCTATGGCTACACCTTC.

The chain combines TRBV5-4 with TRBJ1-4; D is perhaps TRBD1 (6 bases). The V end was cut by 0 bases, the J end by 13 bases, with 13 bases between. Germline values: CDR1 SGHNT, CDR2 YYREEE (reference sequence). The CDR3 is 13 amino acids. The CDR3 DNA reads TGTGCCAGCAGCTTGGGGGTGACAGGAGGACTGTTTTTT. It codes for CASSLGVTGGLFF.

The chain links TRBV6-5 to TRBJ2-2, with D possibly being TRBD2 (5 bases). This CDR3 spans 11 amino acids. Germline V gives CDR1 MNHEY, CDR2 SVGAGI. V was shortened by 8 bases and J by 4 bases, with 5 bases between the two germline ends. In DNA form, the CDR3 reads TGTGCCAGCCGGGGCACCGGGGAGCTGTTTTTT. Its protein is CASRGTGELFF.

The V gene is TRBV27, the J gene TRBJ2-7, with TRBD1 matching over 7 bases. Looked up from germline, CDR1 is MNHEY and CDR2 is SMNVEV (reference sequence). Trimming cost V 4 bases and J 4 bases; bases outside gene matches: 4. CDR3 length: 13 residues. DNA of the CDR3: TGTGCCAGCAGTTCGAGGACAGGATACGAGCAGTACTTC. It specifies CASSSRTGYEQYF.